Presented here are 5 T cell receptor beta chains from one specimen sequenced in a study of cytomegalovirus exposure and HLA in healthy donors. Both 60 Vbeta primers and 13 Jbeta primers went into the PCR. TCRdb's copy holds only in-frame clones and misses some; the assay was immunoSEQ multiplex PCR. This table lists some 75,000 clones. Sequencing was performed on PBMCs. The receptors here all came from a female donor in good health and CMV-seropositive.

The chain couples TRBV6-5 to TRBJ1-2; no firm D call. The CDR3 is 15 amino acids. Between the trimmed V and J ends, which lost 5 bases and 2 bases, there was a span of 15 bases. The germline V gene encodes CDR1 MNHEY and CDR2 SVGAGI. In DNA form, the CDR3 reads TGTGCCAGCAGTACTGGGCTCCGGGAAAACTATGGCTACACCTTC. Encoded protein: CASSTGLRENYGYTF.

The chain links TRBV19 to TRBJ2-2; the match to TRBD2 covers 11 bases. Germline trimming cut 6 bases from V and 1 base from J; bases unmatched to any gene: 7. Germline CDR1 is LNHDA and CDR2 is SQIVND (reference sequence). The CDR3 has 17 amino acids. CDR3 residues: CASSTLAGGKNTGELFF. The CDR3 DNA sequence: TGTGCCAGTAGCACCCTAGCGGGGGGCAAGAACACCGGGGAGCTGTTTTTT.

The V and J genes are TRBV11-3 and TRBJ2-7, with D hard to call. Germline assignment: CDR1 SGHNT and CDR2 YENEEA. This CDR3 has 14 amino acids. Trimming left V 1 base short and J 3 bases short, with 10 bases between. DNA for the CDR3: TGTGCCAGCAGCTTAGGGGCAGACAACTACGAGCAGTACTTC. Its protein product is CASSLGADNYEQYF.

As regards this clone: Other nucleotide sequences in the sample specify the same CDR3. V usage is TRBV7-2 and J usage is TRBJ1-2, with D possibly matching TRBD1 (6 bases). Germline assignment: CDR1 SGHTA and CDR2 FQGNSA. CDR3 size: 13 residues. Trimming left V 5 bases short and J 2 bases short, with 9 bases between. This CDR3 is CASSGQLNYGYTF. CDR3 DNA sequence: TGTGCCAGCAGCGGACAGTTGAACTATGGCTACACCTTC.

The genes are TRBV7-2 and TRBJ2-3; perhaps TRBD2 as D (5 bases). Germline-derived CDR1 and CDR2 are SGHTA and FQGNSA. The CDR3 spans 17 residues. Trimming took 6 bases from V and 0 from J, leaving 19 bases between them. This CDR3 reads CASSSFLVRGSTDTQYF. CDR3 DNA sequence: TGTGCCAGCAGTTCTTTCTTAGTGCGCGGGAGCACAGATACGCAGTATTTT.